Below are 21 T cell receptor beta chains sequenced from a single sample in a study of T cells of healthy individuals. MiXCR was run by TCRdb on the 5' RACE reads, yielding one entry per CDR3 protein. The table lists 75,000 to 95,000 distinct CDR3 sequences, approximately 4.7% of them singletons. These receptors were collected from a female donor in good health.

The chain is built from TRBV20-1 and TRBJ1-5; D is uncertain. This CDR3 region has 12 residues. Between the trimmed V and J ends, which lost 3 bases and 5 bases, there was a span of 8 bases. In germline, CDR1 is DFQATT, CDR2 SNEGSKA (reference sequence). CDR3 sequence: CSARDRDQPQHF. In DNA, the CDR3 is TGCAGTGCTAGGGACCGAGATCAGCCCCAGCATTTT.

This clonotype appeared a few times. V gene TRBV20-1 combines with J gene TRBJ1-5; weak D call: TRBD1 (5 bases). Trimming left V 0 bases short and J 6 bases short, with 15 bases between. Germline CDR1 DFQATT, CDR2 SNEGSKA (reference sequence). The CDR3 covers 15 residues. Written as DNA, the CDR3 is TGCAGTGCTAGAGATGCGGGGGAGACCAGTCAGCCCCAGCATTTT. Translating gives CSARDAGETSQPQHF.

In this sample, this clonotype turned up many times. CDR3 residues: CASSLSRLADTQYF. In DNA, the CDR3 is TGCGCCAGCAGCTTAAGTAGGCTAGCAGATACGCAGTATTTT. The chain links TRBV5-1 to TRBJ2-3, with D hard to call. The CDR3 covers 14 residues. With 2 bases removed from V and 4 bases from J, the gap between germline ends came to 11 bases. Germline-derived CDR1 and CDR2 are SGHRS and YFSETQ.

The chain has TRBV7-2 and TRBJ2-7; 10 positions agree with TRBD2. The V gene end was trimmed by 0 bases and the J gene end by 0 bases; junction bases not matched to a gene: 8. Per germline, CDR1 SGHTA and CDR2 FQGNSA. The CDR3 is made up of 18 amino acids. The CDR3 DNA sequence: TGTGCCAGCAGCTTAGCGAGAGGACTAGCGGTACTCTCCTACGAGCAGTACTTC. Translation: CASSLARGLAVLSYEQYF.

This clonotype was recorded many times. The V gene is TRBV12-3 or TRBV12-4, the J gene TRBJ1-1; TRBD1 aligns across 8 bases. The V gene end was trimmed by 8 bases and the J gene end by 6 bases; junction bases not matched to a gene: 8. The CDR3 totals 13 residues. The CDR3 sequence: CASSQWGQAEAFF. The CDR3 DNA sequence: TGTGCCAGCTCTCAATGGGGACAGGCTGAAGCTTTCTTT.

This clonotype showed up many times. This chain connects TRBV12-3 or TRBV12-4 to TRBJ2-5; 10 bases fit TRBD2. V was pared by 6 bases and J by 5 bases, with 6 bases of the junction left unmatched. This CDR3 spans 14 amino acids. CDR3 sequence reads: CASSPSGSGETQYF. The CDR3, as DNA: TGTGCCAGCAGCCCTAGCGGGAGTGGCGAGACCCAGTACTTC.

This sequence joins TRBV7-9 and TRBJ1-1; no reliable D call. The germline gives CDR1 SEHNR, CDR2 FQNEAQ (reference sequence). Trimming removed 6 bases at V and 1 base at J, with 9 bases between. CDR3 length: 13 residues. This CDR3 is CASRGFGNTEAFF. DNA for the CDR3: TGTGCCAGCAGGGGGTTCGGGAACACTGAAGCTTTCTTT.

This clonotype was picked up many times. V gene TRBV14 combines with J gene TRBJ2-6, with TRBD1 identical over 8 bases. V shed 1 base and J 0 bases; nucleotides not matched to a gene: 5. Germline CDR1 SGHDN, CDR2 FVKESK. The CDR3 is 18 amino acids. The CDR3 region is CASSQAGQVSSGANVLTF. CDR3 coding DNA: TGTGCCAGCAGCCAAGCGGGACAGGTTAGCTCTGGGGCCAACGTCCTGACTTTC.

A few counts support this clonotype. The chain recombines TRBV14 with TRBJ2-1, with TRBD1 matching over 7 bases. This CDR3 is built from 14 residues. CDR1 and CDR2 from the germline V gene are SGHDN and FVKESK. V was pared by 1 base and J by 4 bases, with 1 base of the junction left unmatched. CDR3 sequence (DNA): TGTGCCAGCAGCCAAGCGGGACAGTACAATGAGCAGTTCTTC. Its translation: CASSQAGQYNEQFF.

This clonotype was counted ten times or more. J is TRBJ1-4 and V is TRBV18, with TRBD1 identical over 8 bases. Trimming cost V 2 bases and J 6 bases; bases outside gene matches: 5. CDR1 and CDR2 from the germline V gene are KGHSH and LQKENI. The CDR3 has 15 amino acids. This chain's CDR3 is CASSPGQGEYEKLFF. The CDR3 DNA is TGTGCCAGCTCACCAGGACAGGGTGAATATGAAAAACTGTTTTTT.

This clonotype has ten or more counts. The V call is TRBV7-2, the J call TRBJ1-1; maybe TRBD1 (5 bases). The germline V gene has CDR1 SGHTA and CDR2 FQGNSA. With 5 bases removed from V and 0 bases from J, the gap between germline ends came to 10 bases. The length of the CDR3 is 14 residues. The DNA for the CDR3 is TGTGCCAGCAGCACAGGTGATGTGAACACTGAAGCTTTCTTT. This codes for CASSTGDVNTEAFF. Full variable domain (missing parts from reference TRBV7-2 and TRBJ1-1): GAGVSQSPSNKVTEKGKDVELRCDPISGHTALYWYRQSLGQGLEFLIYFQGNSAPDKSGLPSDRFSAERTGGSVSTLTIQRTQQEDSAVYLCASSTGDVNTEAFFGQGTRLTVV.

This clonotype was seen ten or more times. The rearrangement uses TRBV5-1 and TRBJ2-5; maybe TRBD2 (5 bases). V lost 0 bases and J lost 2, with 11 bases in between. Per germline, CDR1 SGHRS and CDR2 YFSETQ. This CDR3 is 15 amino acids long. The CDR3 region is CASSLDPGGQETQYF. The CDR3, as DNA: TGCGCCAGCAGCTTGGATCCAGGAGGACAAGAGACCCAGTACTTC. Full variable domain (missing parts from reference TRBV5-1 and TRBJ2-5): KAGVTQTPRYLIKTRGQQVTLSCSPISGHRSVSWYQQTPGQGLQFLFEYFSETQRNKGNFPGRFSGRQFSNSRSEMNVSTLELGDSALYLCASSLDPGGQETQYFGPGTRLLVL.

This clonotype was recorded at least ten times. The chain combines TRBV7-3 with TRBJ1-1; D unclear. Between the trimmed V and J ends, which lost 1 base and 6 bases, there was a span of 15 bases. The CDR3 consists of 15 residues. CDR1 and CDR2 (germline): SGHTA, FQGTGA. The CDR3 here is CASSLNVGSNAEAFF. CDR3 coding DNA: TGTGCCAGCAGCTTAAATGTGGGGAGTAACGCTGAAGCTTTCTTT.

This clonotype was observed many times. V and J are TRBV28 and TRBJ2-1; TRBD2 agrees at 7 bases. In germline, CDR1 is MDHEN, CDR2 SYDVKM. V lost 8 bases and J lost 3; bases outside the gene matches: 13. The CDR3 covers 16 residues. Written as DNA, the CDR3 is TGTGCCAGCCGAGAACACACCGGGACTAACTACAATGAGCAGTTCTTC. It codes for CASREHTGTNYNEQFF.

This clonotype has ten or more counts. The rearrangement joins TRBV20-1 to TRBJ2-5; 7 nucleotides match TRBD2. The CDR3 runs to 15 residues. The trim removed 5 bases at V and 5 bases at J, leaving 14 bases unmatched. Germline CDR1 reads DFQATT; CDR2 reads SNEGSKA (reference sequence). The CDR3 region has the DNA TGCAGTGCTCTTGAACGGGACTACCCAGCGGAGACCCAGTACTTC. Translating gives CSALERDYPAETQYF.

The table lists this clonotype with a few counts. The V and J genes are TRBV5-1 and TRBJ1-2; no clear D gene. V lost 0 bases to trimming and J lost 4 bases, with 7 bases between them. CDR3 size: 13 residues. The germline V gene has CDR1 SGHRS and CDR2 YFSETQ. CDR3 bases: TGCGCCAGCAGCTTGGGGTTCGGCTATGGCTACACCTTC. It translates to CASSLGFGYGYTF.

This clonotype was counted ten times or more. The chain employs TRBV20-1 and TRBJ2-7, with 8 bases fitting TRBD1. CDR1 is DFQATT, CDR2 SNEGSKA, per germline (reference sequence). V was pared by 6 bases and J by 5 bases, with 15 bases of the junction left unmatched. The CDR3 totals 15 residues. CDR3 sequence: CSAENPGQGLDEQYF. As DNA, the CDR3 is TGCAGTGCCGAGAACCCAGGACAGGGACTGGACGAGCAGTACTTC.

This clonotype was counted a few times. The chain is built from TRBV11-1 and TRBJ2-1, with 7 nucleotides matching TRBD2. Trimming cost V 5 bases and J 8 bases; bases outside gene matches: 18. This CDR3 spans 17 amino acids. The V gene's germline CDR1 is SGHAT and CDR2 FQDESV (reference sequence). CDR3: CASSLGKGREILDEQFF. The DNA of the CDR3 is TGTGCCAGCAGCCTCGGGAAGGGGCGGGAGATTTTAGATGAGCAGTTCTTC.

This chain connects TRBV9 to TRBJ1-1, with 10 bases identical to TRBD1. Trimming removed 3 bases from V and 3 bases from J; junction bases left unmatched: 8. Germline lookup yields CDR1 SGDLS and CDR2 YYNGEE. This CDR3 has 16 amino acids. The CDR3 nucleotides read TGTGCCAGCAGCGCTGGGACAGGGGCGTTTGACACTGAAGCTTTCTTT. As protein: CASSAGTGAFDTEAFF.

At least ten counts were recorded for this clonotype. The chain uses TRBV9 and TRBJ2-1; either TRBD1 or TRBD2 may supply D (5 bases each). The CDR3 sequence is 14 residues long. Germline V gives CDR1 SGDLS, CDR2 YYNGEE. The germline V and J ends were trimmed by 3 bases and 5 bases, with 12 bases remaining between them. The CDR3 DNA reads as TGTGCCAGCAGCGCAACCGGGACCCACAATGAGCAGTTCTTC. This gives the protein CASSATGTHNEQFF. The whole variable domain, filled in from reference TRBV9 and TRBJ2-1, reads DSGVTQTPKHLITATGQRVTLRCSPRSGDLSVYWYQQSLDQGLQFLIQYYNGEERAKGNILERFSAQQFPDLHSELNLSSLELGDSALYFCASSATGTHNEQFFGPGTRLTVL.

In its sample, this clonotype was seen a few times. The rearrangement links TRBV19 to TRBJ2-1; 10 bases align to TRBD2. The germline CDR1 and CDR2 sequences are LNHDA and SQIVND (reference sequence). The CDR3 runs 15 residues. J gave up 3 bases and V 5 bases, and 4 bases lay outside the gene matches. The CDR3 protein is CASSRLAGVYNEQFF. The CDR3 DNA sequence: TGTGCCAGTAGTCGTCTAGCGGGAGTCTACAATGAGCAGTTCTTC.